A single sample is the source of the 12 T cell receptor beta chains below, sequenced in a study of T cells after yellow fever vaccination. TCRdb recomputed calls from the 5' RACE reads with MiXCR, one row per CDR3 protein. The sample records about 550,000 distinct CDR3 sequences, under 25% being singletons. Specimen: PBMCs, collected 15 days after the yellow fever booster vaccination. The receptors shown here come from a man between 25 and 39 years old who received the YFV17D yellow fever vaccine.

The chain combines TRBV20-1 with TRBJ2-7; 12 bases fit TRBD1. The CDR3 is 14 residues long. V lost 5 bases and J lost 6; bases outside the gene matches: 8. Germline loops: CDR1 DFQATT, CDR2 SNEGSKA (reference sequence). The CDR3 loop reads CSAYSPGQGAEQYF. CDR3 nucleotides: TGCAGTGCTTACTCCCCGGGACAGGGGGCCGAGCAGTACTTC.

In this sample, this clonotype turned up a few times. V gene TRBV20-1 combines with J gene TRBJ2-7; 12 nucleotides match TRBD1. The CDR3 spans 15 residues. In germline, CDR1 is DFQATT, CDR2 SNEGSKA (reference sequence). V shed 5 bases and J 7 bases; nucleotides not matched to a gene: 12. In DNA, the CDR3 is TGCAGTGCTCCCTGGAGGGGACAGGGGGCTGAAGAGCAGTACTTC. Translation gives CSAPWRGQGAEEQYF.

The V and J genes are TRBV20-1 and TRBJ2-1; D is unclear. Per germline, CDR1 DFQATT and CDR2 SNEGSKA (reference sequence). The CDR3 covers 11 residues. Trimming stripped 6 bases from V and 3 bases from J, with 6 bases between. The CDR3 DNA follows: TGCAGTGCCACGGACTACAATGAGCAGTTCTTC. Its translation: CSATDYNEQFF.

This chain links TRBV7-2 with TRBJ2-1; D is tentatively TRBD1 or TRBD2 (5 bases each). This CDR3 has 15 residues. The V end was cut by 6 bases, the J end by 7 bases, with 19 bases between. CDR1 and CDR2 (germline): SGHTA, FQGNSA. CDR3 DNA sequence: TGTGCCAGCAGAACCCTCATCCGTGGGGGTAATGAGCAGTTCTTC. As protein: CASRTLIRGGNEQFF.

The sample holds a few counts of this clonotype. V gene TRBV11-2 combines with J gene TRBJ1-1, with D uncertain. CDR3 length: 12 amino acids. V was cut by 3 bases and J by 5 bases, with 7 bases left in between. Germline assignment: CDR1 SGHAT and CDR2 FQNNGV. In DNA, the CDR3 is TGTGCCAGCAGCTTTGCCCGAACTGAAGCTTTCTTT. Its protein product is CASSFARTEAFF.

This clonotype has just a few counts. V usage is TRBV19 and J usage is TRBJ1-5, with no clear D. The V end was cut by 4 bases, the J end by 5 bases, with 9 bases between. Germline V gives CDR1 LNHDA, CDR2 SQIVND (reference sequence). The CDR3 contains 13 residues. CDR3 coding DNA: TGTGCCAGTAGTAACCCGTCCGATCAGCCCCAGCATTTT. It encodes CASSNPSDQPQHF.

There are a few counts of this clonotype. The J gene is TRBJ2-2, the V gene TRBV4-3, with TRBD2 matching over 7 bases. This CDR3 has 14 amino acids. The junction had 8 bases not matched to a gene; V was cut back by 10 bases and J by 3 bases. Germline V gives CDR1 LGHNA, CDR2 YSLEER. This CDR3 is CATRSGEDTGELFF. As DNA, the CDR3 is TGCGCCACCCGAAGCGGGGAGGACACCGGGGAGCTGTTTTTT.

This clonotype came up a few times. The V gene is TRBV14, the J gene TRBJ2-1; tentative D call: TRBD2 (5 bases). Trimming left V 2 bases short and J 6 bases short, with 17 bases between. The germline V gene encodes CDR1 SGHDN and CDR2 FVKESK. The length of the CDR3 is 16 residues. DNA of the CDR3: TGTGCCAGCAGCCAACAGGCGGCTAGCTGGCGCAATGAGCAGTTCTTC. This gives the protein CASSQQAASWRNEQFF.

This clonotype was found a few times. The V call is TRBV27, the J call TRBJ2-5; the D gene is possibly TRBD2 (5 bases). CDR3 length: 13 residues. Trimming stripped 5 bases from V and 5 bases from J, with 12 bases between. CDR1 MNHEY and CDR2 SMNVEV come from the germline V gene (reference sequence). The CDR3 is CASSGPGRETQYF. As DNA, the CDR3 is TGTGCCAGCAGTGGGCCGGGAAGGGAGACCCAGTACTTC.

This clonotype was observed a few times. J is TRBJ2-7 and V is TRBV2; unclear D gene. The V end was cut by 7 bases, the J end by 6 bases, with 16 bases between. The CDR3 runs 13 residues. CDR1 and CDR2 from the germline V gene are SNHLY and FYNNEI. CDR3 DNA sequence: TGTGCCAGCACCGCTGGGCCCCTCCTCGAGCAGTACTTC. Its protein product is CASTAGPLLEQYF. Together with reference TRBV2 and TRBJ2-7, the CDR3 gives the full variable domain: EPEVTQTPSHQVTQMGQEVILRCVPISNHLYFYWYRQILGQKVEFLVSFYNNEISEKSEIFDDQFSVERPDGSNFTLKIRSTKLEDSAMYFCASTAGPLLEQYFGPGTRLTVT.

This clonotype was picked up a small number of times. The V and J genes are TRBV21-1 and TRBJ1-1. TRBV21-1 is termed a pseudogene. The CDR3 spans 13 residues. CDR3 bases: TGTGCCAGCAGCAAAGTAGGGAACACTGAAGCTTTCTTT. It yields the protein CASSKVGNTEAFF.

This clonotype turned up a few times. The chain employs TRBV2 and TRBJ2-2; 7 nucleotides match TRBD1. The trim removed 7 bases at V and 6 bases at J, leaving 14 bases unmatched. Germline-derived CDR1 and CDR2 are SNHLY and FYNNEI. This CDR3 has 16 residues. The CDR3 region is CASNRRQGRSPGELFF. The CDR3 DNA reads as TGTGCCAGCAATCGGAGACAGGGAAGGTCACCCGGGGAGCTGTTTTTT.